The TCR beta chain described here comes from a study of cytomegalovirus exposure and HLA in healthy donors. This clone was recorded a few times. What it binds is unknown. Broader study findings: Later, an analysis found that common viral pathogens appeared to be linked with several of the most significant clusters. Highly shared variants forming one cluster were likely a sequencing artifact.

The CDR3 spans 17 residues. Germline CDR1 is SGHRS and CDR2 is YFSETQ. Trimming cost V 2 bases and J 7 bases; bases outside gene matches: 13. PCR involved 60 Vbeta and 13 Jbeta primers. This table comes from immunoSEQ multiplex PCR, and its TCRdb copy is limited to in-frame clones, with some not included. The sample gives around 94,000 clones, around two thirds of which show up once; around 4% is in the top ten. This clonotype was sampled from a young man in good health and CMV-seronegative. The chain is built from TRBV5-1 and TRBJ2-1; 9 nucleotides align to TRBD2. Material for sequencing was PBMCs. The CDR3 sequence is CASSFSGTSLAVNEQFF. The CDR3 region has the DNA TGCGCCAGCAGCTTCTCGGGGACTAGCCTAGCGGTAAATGAGCAGTTCTTC.